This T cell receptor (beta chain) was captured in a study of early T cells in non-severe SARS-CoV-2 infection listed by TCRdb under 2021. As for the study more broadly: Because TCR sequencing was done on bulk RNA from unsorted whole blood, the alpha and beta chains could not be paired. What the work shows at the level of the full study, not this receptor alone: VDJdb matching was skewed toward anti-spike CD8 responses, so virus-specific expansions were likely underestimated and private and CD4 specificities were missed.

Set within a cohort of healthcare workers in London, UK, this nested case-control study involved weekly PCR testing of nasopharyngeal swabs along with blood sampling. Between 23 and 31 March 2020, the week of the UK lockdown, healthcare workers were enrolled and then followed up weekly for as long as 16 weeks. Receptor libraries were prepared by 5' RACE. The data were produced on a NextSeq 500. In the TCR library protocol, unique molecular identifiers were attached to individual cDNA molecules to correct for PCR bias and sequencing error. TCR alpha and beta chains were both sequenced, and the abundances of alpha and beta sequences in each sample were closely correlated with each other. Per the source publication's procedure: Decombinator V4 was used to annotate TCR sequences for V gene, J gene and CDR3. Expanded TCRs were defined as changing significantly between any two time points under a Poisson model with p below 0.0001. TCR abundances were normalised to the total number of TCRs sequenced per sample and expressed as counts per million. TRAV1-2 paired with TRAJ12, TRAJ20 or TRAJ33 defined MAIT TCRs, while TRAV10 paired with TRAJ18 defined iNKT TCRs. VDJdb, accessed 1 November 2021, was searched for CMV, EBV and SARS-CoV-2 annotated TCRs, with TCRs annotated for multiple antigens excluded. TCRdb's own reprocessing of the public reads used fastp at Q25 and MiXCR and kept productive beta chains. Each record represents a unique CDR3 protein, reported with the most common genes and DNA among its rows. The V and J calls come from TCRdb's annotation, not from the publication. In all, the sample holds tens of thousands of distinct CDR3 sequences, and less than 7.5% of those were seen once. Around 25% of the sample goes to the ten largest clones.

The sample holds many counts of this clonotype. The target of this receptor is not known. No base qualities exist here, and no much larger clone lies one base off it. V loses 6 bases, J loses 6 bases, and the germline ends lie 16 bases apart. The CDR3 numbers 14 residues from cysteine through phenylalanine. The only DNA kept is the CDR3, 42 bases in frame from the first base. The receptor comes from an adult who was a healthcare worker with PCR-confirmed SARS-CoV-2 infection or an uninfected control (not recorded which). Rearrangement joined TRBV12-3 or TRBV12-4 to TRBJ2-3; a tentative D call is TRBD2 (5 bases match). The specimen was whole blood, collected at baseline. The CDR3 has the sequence CASSRSGMPDTQYF. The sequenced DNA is TGTGCCAGCAGCCGCTCCGGGATGCCGGATACGCAGTATTTT.